The 20 T cell receptor beta chains presented below share a single source sample, sequenced in a study of Tregs in tolerant kidney transplant recipients. Produced via immunoSEQ multiplex PCR; TCRdb's table is partial and in-frame only. The sample holds 55,000 to 80,000 clones; 95% to 98% are singletons and the top ten take 0.34%. The sequencing used Tregs from blood, collected before the transplant. These receptor sequences come from a human donor who received a combined kidney and bone marrow transplant.

The genes are TRBV7-2 and TRBJ2-2; D possibly corresponds to TRBD1 (5 bases). CDR1 and CDR2 (germline): SGHTA, FQGNSA. The CDR3 loop spans 16 amino acids. V was trimmed by 4 bases and J by 3 bases, leaving 15 bases between them. The CDR3 loop is CASSSGHWDHTGELFF. CDR3 nucleotide sequence: TGTGCCAGCAGCTCCGGACACTGGGATCACACCGGGGAGCTGTTTTTT.

V is TRBV6-1 and J is TRBJ2-1; D is perhaps TRBD2 (5 bases). This CDR3 region has 15 residues. Trimming pared 3 bases from V and 2 bases from J, leaving 11 bases between. The V gene's germline CDR1 is MNHNS and CDR2 SASEGT. The CDR3 loop is CASSDSGKTYNEQFF. Here the CDR3 DNA reads TGTGCCAGCAGTGATTCGGGGAAAACCTACAATGAGCAGTTCTTC.

The chain uses TRBV7-2 and TRBJ1-2; D unclear. Germline CDR1 reads SGHTA; CDR2 reads FQGNSA. CDR3 size: 14 residues. With 2 bases removed from V and 6 bases from J, the gap between germline ends came to 13 bases. The CDR3 region has the DNA TGTGCCAGCAGCTTAAGGTCTACGGAGAATGGCTACACCTTC. Translation: CASSLRSTENGYTF.

V is TRBV19 and J is TRBJ2-7; 9 nucleotides match TRBD2. The junction had 6 bases not matched to a gene; V was cut back by 6 bases and J by 0 bases. Germline loops: CDR1 LNHDA, CDR2 SQIVND (reference sequence). The CDR3 spans 15 residues. The CDR3 nucleotides read TGTGCCAGTAGGCTACTAGCGGGCAGCTCCTACGAGCAGTACTTC. Its protein product is CASRLLAGSSYEQYF.

This chain connects TRBV5-1 to TRBJ1-1; D is possibly TRBD1 (5 bases). CDR3 length equals 16 residues. V lost 9 bases and J 5 bases, leaving 26 bases between the germline ends. Germline CDR1 is SGHRS and CDR2 is YFSETQ. The CDR3, as DNA: TGCGCCACCCGACCCGCAGGGATGAATTTGGCGACTGAAGCTTTCTTT. This translates into CATRPAGMNLATEAFF.

This clone was detected once. This chain joins TRBV18 and TRBJ1-4; D is uncertain. CDR3 size: 16 residues. Germline V gene lookup returns CDR1 KGHSH and CDR2 LQKENI. With 3 bases removed from V and 3 bases from J, the gap between germline ends came to 14 bases. The CDR3 sequence: CASSPPIRLSNEKLFF. CDR3 in DNA: TGTGCCAGCTCACCGCCTATCAGGCTCTCTAATGAAAAACTGTTTTTT.

The chain links TRBV7-9 to TRBJ1-1; no definite D call. V was cut by 1 base and J by 11 bases, with 14 bases left in between. This CDR3 spans 13 amino acids. Germline V lookup: CDR1 SEHNR, CDR2 FQNEAQ (reference sequence). The CDR3 region is CASSLDEARMAFF. The CDR3, as DNA: TGTGCCAGCAGCTTAGACGAAGCGAGGATGGCTTTCTTT. The full variable domain, in which reference TRBV7-9 and TRBJ1-1 provide the parts outside the CDR3, is DTGVSQNPRHKITKRGQNVTFRCDPISEHNRLYWYRQTLGQGPEFLTYFQNEAQLEKSRLLSDRFSAERPKGSFSTLEIQRTEQGDSAMYLCASSLDEARMAFFGQGTRLTVV.

This chain links TRBV5-1 with TRBJ2-2; 10 bases fit TRBD1. Trimming at V came to 4 bases and at J to 1 base, leaving 4 bases not matched to a gene. This CDR3 has 16 residues. Germline V CDR1 and CDR2: SGHRS, YFSETQ. The CDR3 DNA sequence: TGCGCCAGCAGCAGACGGACAGGGGGGAACACCGGGGAGCTGTTTTTT. Protein product: CASSRRTGGNTGELFF.

V usage is TRBV4-3 and J usage is TRBJ1-4; no firm D call. Germline assignment: CDR1 LGHNA and CDR2 YSLEER. The V end was cut by 1 base, the J end by 7 bases, with 10 bases between. The CDR3 runs to 14 residues. Here the CDR3 DNA reads TGCGCCAGCAGCCAAGGAGGGTTCGGTGAAAAACTGTTTTTT. Translation gives CASSQGGFGEKLFF.

This sequence joins TRBV27 and TRBJ1-6, with 7 bases identical to TRBD1. Germline V gene data show CDR1 as MNHEY and CDR2 as SMNVEV (reference sequence). The CDR3 is made up of 13 amino acids. With V trimmed by 6 bases and J by 10 bases, 6 bases remained unmatched. The CDR3: CASRPQGRSPLHF. The DNA of the CDR3 is TGTGCCAGCAGGCCACAGGGGCGGTCACCCCTCCACTTT.

This clone has a single count. This chain joins TRBV5-4 and TRBJ2-1, with TRBD1 identical over 8 bases. J gave up 3 bases and V 4 bases, and 15 bases lay outside the gene matches. In germline, CDR1 is SGHNT, CDR2 YYREEE (reference sequence). The CDR3 contains 18 residues. CDR3 loop: CASSLSQGALVNYNEQFF. The CDR3 bases are TGTGCCAGCAGCCTTTCCCAGGGGGCCCTCGTCAACTACAATGAGCAGTTCTTC.

This chain joins TRBV7-9 and TRBJ2-1; TRBD2 might be the D (5 bases). The CDR3 sequence is 13 residues long. CDR1 is SEHNR, CDR2 FQNEAQ, per germline (reference sequence). The V and J ends lost 0 bases and 12 bases respectively, with 12 bases between them. For the CDR3, the DNA is TGTGCCAGCAGCTTAGCGGGCGGCCGGGGGCAGTTCTTC. This encodes CASSLAGGRGQFF. The whole variable domain, remainder taken from reference TRBV7-9 and TRBJ2-1, is DTGVSQNPRHKITKRGQNVTFRCDPISEHNRLYWYRQTLGQGPEFLTYFQNEAQLEKSRLLSDRFSAERPKGSFSTLEIQRTEQGDSAMYLCASSLAGGRGQFFGPGTRLTVL.

This rearrangement joins TRBV15 to TRBJ2-7, with D possibly matching TRBD1 (6 bases). The V gene's germline CDR1 is LNHNV and CDR2 YYDKDF (reference sequence). Trimming cost V 3 bases and J 4 bases, with 10 bases left between them. CDR3 length: 13 residues. CDR3 sequence reads: CATSRQTGYEQYF. The DNA of the CDR3 is TGTGCCACCAGCAGGCAAACAGGGTACGAGCAGTACTTC. The complete variable domain, with remaining parts taken from reference TRBV15 and TRBJ2-7, reads DAMVIQNPRYQVTQFGKPVTLSCSQTLNHNVMYWYQQKSSQAPKLLFHYYDKDFNNEADTPDNFQSRRPNTSFCFLDIRSPGLGDTAMYLCATSRQTGYEQYFGPGTRLTVT.

The table lists this clone with a count of one. The V and J genes are TRBV5-1 and TRBJ1-1, with D possibly TRBD1 on 5 matching bases. The CDR3 length is 13 residues. V gave up 4 bases and J gave up 0 bases, with 7 bases separating them. The V gene's germline CDR1 is SGHRS and CDR2 YFSETQ. The CDR3 DNA reads TGCGCCAGCAGCAGACAGATGAACACTGAAGCTTTCTTT. It codes for CASSRQMNTEAFF.

V usage is TRBV27 and J usage is TRBJ1-2; no clear D gene. The V gene lost 4 bases and the J gene lost 3 bases, with 12 bases spanning the gap. The V gene's germline CDR1 is MNHEY and CDR2 SMNVEV (reference sequence). This CDR3 has 14 amino acids. The CDR3 reads CASSSIWPDYGYTF. The DNA of the CDR3 is TGTGCCAGCAGTTCAATATGGCCAGACTATGGCTACACCTTC.

The V gene is TRBV28, the J gene TRBJ2-1, with D tentatively TRBD2 (6 bases). The V end was cut by 6 bases, the J end by 4 bases, with 22 bases between. Germline V gene lookup returns CDR1 MDHEN and CDR2 SYDVKM. This CDR3 has 17 amino acids. The CDR3: CASRPISGPGVYNEQFF. CDR3 DNA: TGTGCCAGCAGACCCATATCGGGTCCGGGGGTGTACAATGAGCAGTTCTTC.

The genes are TRBV19 and TRBJ1-6; TRBD1 matches at 9 bases. Germline V CDR1 and CDR2: LNHDA, SQIVND (reference sequence). With V trimmed by 4 bases and J by 7 bases, 11 bases remained unmatched. This CDR3 has 17 residues. CDR3 nucleotides: TGTGCCAGTAGTACACGACCCGGGACAGGGCTCAATTCACCCCTCCACTTT. This gives the protein CASSTRPGTGLNSPLHF. Drawing the rest from reference TRBV19 and TRBJ1-6, the complete variable domain is DGGITQSPKYLFRKEGQNVTLSCEQNLNHDAMYWYRQDPGQGLRLIYYSQIVNDFQKGDIAEGYSVSREKKESFPLTVTSAQKNPTAFYLCASSTRPGTGLNSPLHFGNGTRLTVT.

The V gene is TRBV28, the J gene TRBJ1-2; D gene uncertain. The V gene's germline CDR1 is MDHEN and CDR2 SYDVKM. V lost 2 bases and J lost 4, with 11 bases in between. The CDR3 has 14 amino acids. The CDR3 spells CASSLMGQAYGYTF. DNA of the CDR3: TGTGCCAGCAGTTTAATGGGCCAAGCCTATGGCTACACCTTC.

This clone has just one count. This chain connects TRBV4-1 to TRBJ2-3; D is undetermined. V shed 0 bases and J shed 2 bases, with 9 bases lying between them. The CDR3 is 15 amino acids. Germline assignment: CDR1 MGHRA and CDR2 YSYEKL. Written as DNA, the CDR3 is TGCGCCAGCAGCCAAGATCCATACTTCACAGATACGCAGTATTTT. It codes for CASSQDPYFTDTQYF.

The chain employs TRBV5-1 and TRBJ2-5; D may be TRBD1 (5 bases). V was cut by 3 bases and J by 4 bases, with 10 bases left in between. Germline V gene data show CDR1 as SGHRS and CDR2 as YFSETQ. This CDR3 region has 13 residues. The CDR3 loop is CASSSGARETQYF. The CDR3 region has the DNA TGCGCCAGCAGCTCTGGGGCGAGAGAGACCCAGTACTTC.